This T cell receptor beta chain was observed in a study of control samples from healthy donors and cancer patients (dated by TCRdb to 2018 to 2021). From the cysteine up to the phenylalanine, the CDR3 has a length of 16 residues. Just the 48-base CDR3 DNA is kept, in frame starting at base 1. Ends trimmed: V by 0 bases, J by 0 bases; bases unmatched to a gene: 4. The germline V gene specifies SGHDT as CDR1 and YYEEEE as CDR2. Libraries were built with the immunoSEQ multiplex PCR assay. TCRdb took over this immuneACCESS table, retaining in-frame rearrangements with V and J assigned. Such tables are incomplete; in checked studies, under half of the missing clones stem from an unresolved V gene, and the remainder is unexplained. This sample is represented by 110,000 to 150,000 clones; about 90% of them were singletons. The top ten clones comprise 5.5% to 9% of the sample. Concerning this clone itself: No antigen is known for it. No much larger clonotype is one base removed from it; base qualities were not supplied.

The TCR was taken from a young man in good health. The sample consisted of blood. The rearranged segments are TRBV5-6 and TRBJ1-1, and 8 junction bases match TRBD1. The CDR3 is CASSLDRGFMNTEAFF. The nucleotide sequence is TGTGCCAGCAGCTTGGACAGGGGGTTTATGAACACTGAAGCTTTCTTT. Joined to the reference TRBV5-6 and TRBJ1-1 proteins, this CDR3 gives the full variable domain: DAGVTQSPTHLIKTRGQQVTLRCSPKSGHDTVSWYQQALGQGPQFIFQYYEEEERQRGNFPDRFSGHQFPNYSSELNVNALLLGDSALYLCASSLDRGFMNTEAFFGQGTRLTVV.